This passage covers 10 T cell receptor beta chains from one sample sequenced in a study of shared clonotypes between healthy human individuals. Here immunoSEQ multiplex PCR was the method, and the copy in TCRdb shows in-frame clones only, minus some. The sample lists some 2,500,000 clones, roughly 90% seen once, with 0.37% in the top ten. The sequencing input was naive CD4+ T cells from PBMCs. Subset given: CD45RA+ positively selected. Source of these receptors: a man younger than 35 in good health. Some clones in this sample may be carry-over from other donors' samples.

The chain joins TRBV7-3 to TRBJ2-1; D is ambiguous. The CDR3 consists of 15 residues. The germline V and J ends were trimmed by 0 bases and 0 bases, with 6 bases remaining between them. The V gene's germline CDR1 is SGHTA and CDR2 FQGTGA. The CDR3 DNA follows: TGTGCCAGCAGCTTAACTAGCCGCTCCTACAATGAGCAGTTCTTC. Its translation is CASSLTSRSYNEQFF. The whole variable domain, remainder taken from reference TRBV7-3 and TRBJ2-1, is GAGVSQTPSNKVTEKGKYVELRCDPISGHTALYWYRQSLGQGPEFLIYFQGTGAADDSGLPNDRFFAVRPEGSVSTLKIQRTERGDSAVYLCASSLTSRSYNEQFFGPGTRLTVL.

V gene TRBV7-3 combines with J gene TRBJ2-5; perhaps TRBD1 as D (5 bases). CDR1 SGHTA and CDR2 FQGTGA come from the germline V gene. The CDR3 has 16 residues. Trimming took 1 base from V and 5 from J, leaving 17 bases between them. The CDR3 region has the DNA TGTGCCAGCAGCTTAAGGGCAGGGCCCTCCATGGAGACCCAGTACTTC. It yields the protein CASSLRAGPSMETQYF.

CDR3 residues: CSVVGASNEKLFF. The DNA of the CDR3 is TGCAGCGTTGTTGGGGCGTCTAATGAAAAACTGTTTTTT. This rearrangement joins TRBV29-1 to TRBJ1-4; perhaps TRBD1 as D (5 bases). Germline CDR1 and CDR2: SQVTM and ANQGSEA. The germline V and J ends were trimmed by 4 bases and 3 bases, with 9 bases remaining between them. The length of the CDR3 is 13 residues.

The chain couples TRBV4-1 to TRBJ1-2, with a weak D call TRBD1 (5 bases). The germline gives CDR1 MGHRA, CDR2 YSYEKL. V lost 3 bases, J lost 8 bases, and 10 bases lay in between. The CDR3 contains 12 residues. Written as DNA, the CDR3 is TGCGCCAGCAGCCAGCCAGGGCCCGGCTACACCTTC. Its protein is CASSQPGPGYTF.

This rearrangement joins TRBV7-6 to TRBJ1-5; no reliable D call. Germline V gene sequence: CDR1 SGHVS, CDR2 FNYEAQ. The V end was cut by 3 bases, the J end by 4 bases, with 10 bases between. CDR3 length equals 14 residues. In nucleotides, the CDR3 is TGTGCCAGCAGCTTGGCGCCAGTTAATCAGCCCCAGCATTTT. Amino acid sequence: CASSLAPVNQPQHF.

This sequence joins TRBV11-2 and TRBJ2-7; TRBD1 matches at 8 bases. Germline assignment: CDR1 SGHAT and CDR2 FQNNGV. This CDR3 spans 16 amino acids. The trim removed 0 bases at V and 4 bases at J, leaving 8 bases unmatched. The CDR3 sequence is CASSLDRSGTGYEQYF. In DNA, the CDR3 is TGTGCCAGCAGCTTAGATCGTTCCGGGACAGGTTACGAGCAGTACTTC.

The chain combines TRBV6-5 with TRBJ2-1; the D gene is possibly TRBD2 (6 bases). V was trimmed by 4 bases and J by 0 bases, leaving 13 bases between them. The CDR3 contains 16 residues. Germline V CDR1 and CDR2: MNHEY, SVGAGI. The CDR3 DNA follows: TGTGCCAGCAGTTTATCCCTAGCGAGCTCCTACAATGAGCAGTTCTTC. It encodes CASSLSLASSYNEQFF.

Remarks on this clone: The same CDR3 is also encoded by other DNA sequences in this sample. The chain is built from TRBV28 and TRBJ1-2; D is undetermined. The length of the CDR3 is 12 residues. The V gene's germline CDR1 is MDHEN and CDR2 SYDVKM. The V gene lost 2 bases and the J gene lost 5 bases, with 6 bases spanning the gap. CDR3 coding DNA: TGTGCCAGCAGTTTACGTGGATATGGCTACACCTTC. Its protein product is CASSLRGYGYTF.

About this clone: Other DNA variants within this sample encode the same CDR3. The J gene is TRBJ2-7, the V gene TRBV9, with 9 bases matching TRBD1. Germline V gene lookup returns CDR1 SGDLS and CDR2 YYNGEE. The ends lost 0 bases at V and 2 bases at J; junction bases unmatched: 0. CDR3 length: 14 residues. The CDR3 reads CASSVGTGAYEQYF. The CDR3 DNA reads TGTGCCAGCAGCGTAGGGACAGGGGCCTACGAGCAGTACTTC.

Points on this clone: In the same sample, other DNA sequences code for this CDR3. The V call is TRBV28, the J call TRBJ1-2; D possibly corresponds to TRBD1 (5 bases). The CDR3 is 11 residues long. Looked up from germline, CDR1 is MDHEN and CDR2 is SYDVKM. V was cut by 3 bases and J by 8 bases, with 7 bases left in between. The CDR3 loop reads CASSLGEGYTF. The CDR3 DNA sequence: TGTGCCAGCAGTTTGGGGGAGGGCTACACCTTC.